The 30 T cell receptor beta chains below all came from one sample that was sequenced in a study of CD8+CD57+ T cells in acquired aplastic anemia. For CDR3 and TCR beta VDJ profiling, genomic DNA was the template used. TCRdb re-called the reads with MiXCR, one entry per CDR3 protein. The data show 180,000 or so distinct CDR3 sequences, approximately 48% seen once. Those patients picked for sequencing had displayed CD8+CD57+ cell expansion on flow cytometry. Sequenced: sorted CD4+, CD8+, or CD8+CD57+ T cells (not recorded which) from PBMCs. The receptors come from a human donor with aplastic anemia.

This clonotype was found a few times. The J gene is TRBJ1-5, the V gene TRBV19; weak D call: TRBD1 (5 bases). The CDR3 runs 16 residues. CDR1 and CDR2 from the germline V gene are LNHDA and SQIVND (reference sequence). V lost 5 bases to trimming and J lost 7 bases, with 21 bases between them. In DNA, the CDR3 is TGTGCCAGTAGTGACCACCGCGGGGGATCGGGGCAGCCCCAGCATTTT. It translates to CASSDHRGGSGQPQHF.

This clonotype was counted between two and nine times. The V and J genes are TRBV2 and TRBJ1-6; no clear D gene. Trimming left V 6 bases short and J 13 bases short, with 16 bases between. In germline, CDR1 is SNHLY, CDR2 FYNNEI. The CDR3 consists of 13 residues. The CDR3 bases are TGTGCCAGCAGGGCGGCAGCGGGAGGGCCCCTCCACTTT. Residues: CASRAAAGGPLHF.

On this clonotype: The junction and the germline gene differ at one end; a read error may be behind it. This chain uses TRBV10-3 with TRBJ1-3, with D perhaps matching TRBD1 (5 bases). Germline loops: CDR1 ENHRY, CDR2 SYGVKD. The CDR3 is made up of 14 amino acids. In nucleotides, the CDR3 is TGTACCATCAGTGGGACGGGCTCTGGAAACACCATATATTTT. Translated: CTISGTGSGNTIYF.

The rearrangement joins TRBV2 to TRBJ2-7, with D perhaps TRBD1 (6 bases). Germline V lookup: CDR1 SNHLY, CDR2 FYNNEI. Trimming took 6 bases from V and 0 from J, leaving 12 bases between them. The CDR3 consists of 14 residues. CDR3 sequence: CASRAWDNSYEQYF. CDR3 coding DNA: TGTGCCAGCAGAGCCTGGGACAACTCCTACGAGCAGTACTTC.

This clonotype was observed at least ten times. V and J are TRBV5-1 and TRBJ1-1; 11 positions agree with TRBD1. This CDR3 region has 15 residues. Germline V gives CDR1 SGHRS, CDR2 YFSETQ. The ends lost 3 bases at V and 5 bases at J; junction bases unmatched: 6. CDR3 amino acids: CASSWTGGGGTEAFF. The CDR3, as DNA: TGCGCCAGCAGCTGGACAGGGGGCGGGGGGACTGAAGCTTTCTTT.

V and J are TRBV11-2 and TRBJ2-1, with 8 bases that match TRBD2. The germline gives CDR1 SGHAT, CDR2 FQNNGV. The CDR3 spans 16 residues. With 3 bases clipped from V and 8 bases from J, the junction kept 12 bases outside the gene matches. CDR3 loop: CASSLNGGGPFHEQFF. The CDR3 DNA sequence: TGTGCCAGCAGCTTGAACGGGGGGGGGCCATTCCATGAGCAGTTCTTC.

This chain joins TRBV7-9 and TRBJ1-1; D unclear. Trimming took 8 bases from V and 5 from J, leaving 12 bases between them. The CDR3 loop spans 12 amino acids. Per germline, CDR1 SEHNR and CDR2 FQNEAQ (reference sequence). This chain's CDR3 is CASGRVGTEAFF. CDR3 in DNA: TGTGCCAGCGGGAGGGTGGGGACTGAAGCTTTCTTT.

The chain's CDR3 is CASSLIGRTNTEAFF. For the CDR3, the DNA is TGCGCCAGCAGTTTAATAGGACGGACGAACACTGAAGCTTTCTTT. The rearrangement joins TRBV5-1 to TRBJ1-1, with D unclear. Germline loops: CDR1 SGHRS, CDR2 YFSETQ. V dropped 5 bases and J dropped 1 base, with 15 bases sitting between them. CDR3 length equals 15 residues.

V gene TRBV7-9 combines with J gene TRBJ2-7; 7 bases map to TRBD1. This CDR3 comprises 12 residues. Germline CDR1 SEHNR, CDR2 FQNEAQ (reference sequence). V gave up 6 bases and J gave up 7 bases; unmatched junction bases: 6. CDR3 loop: CASRVPGGEQYF. The CDR3 DNA reads as TGTGCCAGCAGGGTTCCAGGGGGAGAGCAGTACTTC.

Many counts were recorded for this clonotype. This sequence joins TRBV20-1 and TRBJ2-2; D gene uncertain. Trimming cost V 3 bases and J 1 base, with 6 bases left between them. Germline lookup yields CDR1 DFQATT and CDR2 SNEGSKA (reference sequence). The CDR3 is 13 residues long. Written as DNA, the CDR3 is TGCAGTGCTAGTGTAGGGAACACCGGGGAGCTGTTTTTT. It encodes CSASVGNTGELFF.

This chain links TRBV10-3 with TRBJ2-2, with TRBD1 identical over 7 bases. Germline CDR1 and CDR2: ENHRY and SYGVKD. CDR3 length equals 15 residues. V lost 7 bases and J lost 1; bases outside the gene matches: 6. DNA of the CDR3: TGTGCCATCACCGGGACAGCGATGAACACCGGGGAGCTGTTTTTT. This gives the protein CAITGTAMNTGELFF.

This clonotype was observed a single time. The chain recombines TRBV7-9 with TRBJ2-1; D possibly uses TRBD1 or TRBD2 (5 bases each). V lost 7 bases and J lost 8, with 12 bases in between. There are 12 residues in the CDR3. Germline loops: CDR1 SEHNR, CDR2 FQNEAQ (reference sequence). As DNA, the CDR3 is TGTGCCAGCACCGAACTAGGGGATGAGCAGTTCTTC. This sequence encodes CASTELGDEQFF.

This rearrangement joins TRBV19 to TRBJ2-3, with D perhaps TRBD2 (5 bases). The CDR3 runs to 15 residues. Germline CDR1 LNHDA, CDR2 SQIVND (reference sequence). V shed 1 base and J shed 6 bases, with 14 bases lying between them. CDR3 nucleotide sequence: TGTGCCAGTAGTATAGGGGCTAGCTCCAGGGATACGCAGTATTTT. Translated: CASSIGASSRDTQYF.

This clonotype has at least ten counts. In nucleotides, the CDR3 is TGTGCCAGCAGCGCAGGGGTGTGGAACACTGAAGCTTTCTTT. Translated: CASSAGVWNTEAFF. The genes are TRBV7-3 and TRBJ1-1; D possibly corresponds to TRBD1 (6 bases). V dropped 5 bases and J dropped 1 base, with 11 bases sitting between them. The germline CDR1 and CDR2 sequences are SGHTA and FQGTGA. CDR3 length: 14 residues.

The chain employs TRBV24-1 and TRBJ2-3; 13 bases are a match to TRBD2. Germline V gene data show CDR1 as KGHDR and CDR2 as SFDVKD. The CDR3 loop spans 19 amino acids. The trim removed 2 bases at V and 2 bases at J, leaving 9 bases unmatched. The CDR3 here is CATSDSLSGTSGATDTQYF. In nucleotides, the CDR3 is TGTGCCACCAGTGATTCCCTCTCCGGGACTAGCGGGGCCACAGATACGCAGTATTTT.

CDR3 region: CASSIPGNTEAFF. DNA of the CDR3: TGTGCCAGTAGTATACCCGGTAACACTGAAGCTTTCTTT. The chain uses TRBV19 and TRBJ1-1; no firm D call. Trimming took 2 bases from V and 2 from J, leaving 6 bases between them. The CDR3 extends over 13 amino acids. Germline lookup yields CDR1 LNHDA and CDR2 SQIVND (reference sequence).

This chain joins TRBV20-1 and TRBJ2-7; 7 nucleotides line up with TRBD1. The CDR3 has 17 amino acids. V shed 0 bases, J shed 6 bases, and the junction held 17 bases outside the gene matches. Germline-derived CDR1 and CDR2 are DFQATT and SNEGSKA (reference sequence). The CDR3 is CSARDASSLTGQLEQYF. CDR3 bases: TGCAGTGCTAGAGATGCAAGCTCCTTAACGGGACAGCTCGAGCAGTACTTC.

J is TRBJ1-6 and V is TRBV24-1, with D unresolved. The germline V and J ends were trimmed by 9 bases and 9 bases, with 11 bases remaining between them. This CDR3 is built from 12 residues. CDR1 KGHDR and CDR2 SFDVKD come from the germline V gene. The DNA of the CDR3 is TGTGCCACCGTCGTTATGAGTTCACCCCTCCACTTT. Translation gives CATVVMSSPLHF.

In this sample, this clonotype turned up once. This rearrangement joins TRBV20-1 to TRBJ2-7; 8 nucleotides match TRBD1. The CDR3 length is 13 residues. Per the germline V gene, CDR1 is DFQATT and CDR2 is SNEGSKA (reference sequence). V was clipped by 5 bases and J by 6 bases; unmatched bases: 9. Written as DNA, the CDR3 is TGCAGTGCTGGGACAGGCGGCGTGGGCGAGCAGTACTTC. Amino acid sequence: CSAGTGGVGEQYF.

CDR3 sequence reads: CSARDRVIGYEQYF. Written as DNA, the CDR3 is TGCAGTGCTAGAGATCGAGTAATCGGCTACGAGCAGTACTTC. The chain carries TRBV20-1 and TRBJ2-7, with no clear D. The CDR3 spans 14 residues. In germline, CDR1 is DFQATT, CDR2 SNEGSKA (reference sequence). The ends were cut back, 0 bases at V and 3 bases at J, with 12 bases in the middle.

Many counts were recorded for this clonotype. V usage is TRBV10-3 and J usage is TRBJ2-6; D perhaps matches TRBD1 (6 bases). The germline V gene has CDR1 ENHRY and CDR2 SYGVKD. V was shortened by 3 bases and J by 4 bases, with 13 bases between the two germline ends. This CDR3 is 16 amino acids long. The CDR3 DNA follows: TGTGCCATCAGTGACCTTGACAGGACCGGGGCCAACGTCCTGACTTTC. It codes for CAISDLDRTGANVLTF.

This clonotype was detected only a few times. The chain couples TRBV2 to TRBJ2-7; unclear D gene. With 6 bases removed from V and 0 bases from J, the gap between germline ends came to 15 bases. The germline V gene encodes CDR1 SNHLY and CDR2 FYNNEI. The CDR3 is 15 residues long. CDR3 DNA: TGTGCCAGCAGGTACGGGTCAGGCGGCTCCTACGAGCAGTACTTC. It yields the protein CASRYGSGGSYEQYF.

This clonotype was counted many times. The J gene is TRBJ1-2, the V gene TRBV19, with no clear D. Trimming stripped 4 bases from V and 4 bases from J, with 16 bases between. This CDR3 region has 15 residues. Germline CDR1 is LNHDA and CDR2 is SQIVND (reference sequence). CDR3 coding DNA: TGTGCCAGTAGTACCCCGGGAAGGCGCCTCTATGGCTACACCTTC. Translation gives CASSTPGRRLYGYTF.

Many counts were recorded for this clonotype. CDR3 coding DNA: TGTGCCAGCAGGGGCGAAGCGGGAGCCTACGAGCAGTACTTC. It translates to CASRGEAGAYEQYF. The V and J genes are TRBV2 and TRBJ2-7, with 8 bases matching TRBD2. CDR3 length: 14 residues. Germline V CDR1 and CDR2: SNHLY, FYNNEI. V was pared by 6 bases and J by 2 bases, with 6 bases of the junction left unmatched.

The V gene is TRBV19, the J gene TRBJ1-1; D may be TRBD1 (5 bases). The CDR3 is 14 amino acids. Germline lookup yields CDR1 LNHDA and CDR2 SQIVND (reference sequence). Trimming pared 1 base from V and 6 bases from J, leaving 12 bases between. The CDR3 DNA is TGTGCCAGTAGTATAGGGCAGGGAAGGGCTGAAGCTTTCTTT. Residues: CASSIGQGRAEAFF. The full variable domain, its missing parts supplied by reference TRBV19 and TRBJ1-1, is DGGITQSPKYLFRKEGQNVTLSCEQNLNHDAMYWYRQDPGQGLRLIYYSQIVNDFQKGDIAEGYSVSREKKESFPLTVTSAQKNPTAFYLCASSIGQGRAEAFFGQGTRLTVV.

This chain links TRBV4-1 with TRBJ2-7, with no clear D. The germline gives CDR1 MGHRA, CDR2 YSYEKL. The ends were cut back, 0 bases at V and 8 bases at J, with 20 bases in the middle. This CDR3 is built from 16 residues. For the CDR3, the DNA is TGCGCCAGCAGCCAAGATTCGCGGAGTTATGGGCGGCAGCAGTACTTC. This codes for CASSQDSRSYGRQQYF.

This clonotype was found a few times. This chain connects TRBV30 to TRBJ2-1, with no clear D. With 5 bases removed from V and 0 bases from J, the gap between germline ends came to 11 bases. The germline V gene encodes CDR1 GTSNPN and CDR2 SVGIG (reference sequence). This CDR3 contains 14 residues. Here the CDR3 DNA reads TGTGCCTGGCGTATTAAGGGCTCCTACAATGAGCAGTTCTTC. It encodes CAWRIKGSYNEQFF.

Regarding this clonotype: This may be a read error, as it is one base from a much larger clone. The chain links TRBV18 to TRBJ2-7, with D possibly TRBD2 on 5 matching bases. CDR3 length: 12 residues. Germline V gene lookup returns CDR1 KGHSH and CDR2 LQKENI. The CDR3 bases are TGTGCCAGCCCACCCGGACTCGCGGAGCAGTACTTC. Translated: CASPPGLAEQYF.

This clonotype was counted ten times or more. This chain joins TRBV25-1 and TRBJ1-3; D is possibly TRBD1 (5 bases). This CDR3 spans 17 amino acids. Germline CDR1 MGHDK, CDR2 SYGVNS. V lost 3 bases and J 4 bases, leaving 19 bases between the germline ends. CDR3 residues: CASSEAGAGPGGNTIYF. The DNA for the CDR3 is TGTGCCAGCAGTGAGGCGGGCGCGGGGCCAGGGGGAAACACCATATATTTT.

CDR3 in amino acids: CASSIETGVTGELFF. The CDR3 nucleotides are TGTGCCAGTAGTATAGAGACAGGGGTCACCGGGGAGCTGTTTTTT. The chain links TRBV19 to TRBJ2-2; TRBD1 matches 8 bases. Unmatched junction bases numbered 1, after V lost 0 bases and J lost 4 bases. From germline, CDR1 is LNHDA and CDR2 SQIVND (reference sequence). This CDR3 comprises 15 residues.